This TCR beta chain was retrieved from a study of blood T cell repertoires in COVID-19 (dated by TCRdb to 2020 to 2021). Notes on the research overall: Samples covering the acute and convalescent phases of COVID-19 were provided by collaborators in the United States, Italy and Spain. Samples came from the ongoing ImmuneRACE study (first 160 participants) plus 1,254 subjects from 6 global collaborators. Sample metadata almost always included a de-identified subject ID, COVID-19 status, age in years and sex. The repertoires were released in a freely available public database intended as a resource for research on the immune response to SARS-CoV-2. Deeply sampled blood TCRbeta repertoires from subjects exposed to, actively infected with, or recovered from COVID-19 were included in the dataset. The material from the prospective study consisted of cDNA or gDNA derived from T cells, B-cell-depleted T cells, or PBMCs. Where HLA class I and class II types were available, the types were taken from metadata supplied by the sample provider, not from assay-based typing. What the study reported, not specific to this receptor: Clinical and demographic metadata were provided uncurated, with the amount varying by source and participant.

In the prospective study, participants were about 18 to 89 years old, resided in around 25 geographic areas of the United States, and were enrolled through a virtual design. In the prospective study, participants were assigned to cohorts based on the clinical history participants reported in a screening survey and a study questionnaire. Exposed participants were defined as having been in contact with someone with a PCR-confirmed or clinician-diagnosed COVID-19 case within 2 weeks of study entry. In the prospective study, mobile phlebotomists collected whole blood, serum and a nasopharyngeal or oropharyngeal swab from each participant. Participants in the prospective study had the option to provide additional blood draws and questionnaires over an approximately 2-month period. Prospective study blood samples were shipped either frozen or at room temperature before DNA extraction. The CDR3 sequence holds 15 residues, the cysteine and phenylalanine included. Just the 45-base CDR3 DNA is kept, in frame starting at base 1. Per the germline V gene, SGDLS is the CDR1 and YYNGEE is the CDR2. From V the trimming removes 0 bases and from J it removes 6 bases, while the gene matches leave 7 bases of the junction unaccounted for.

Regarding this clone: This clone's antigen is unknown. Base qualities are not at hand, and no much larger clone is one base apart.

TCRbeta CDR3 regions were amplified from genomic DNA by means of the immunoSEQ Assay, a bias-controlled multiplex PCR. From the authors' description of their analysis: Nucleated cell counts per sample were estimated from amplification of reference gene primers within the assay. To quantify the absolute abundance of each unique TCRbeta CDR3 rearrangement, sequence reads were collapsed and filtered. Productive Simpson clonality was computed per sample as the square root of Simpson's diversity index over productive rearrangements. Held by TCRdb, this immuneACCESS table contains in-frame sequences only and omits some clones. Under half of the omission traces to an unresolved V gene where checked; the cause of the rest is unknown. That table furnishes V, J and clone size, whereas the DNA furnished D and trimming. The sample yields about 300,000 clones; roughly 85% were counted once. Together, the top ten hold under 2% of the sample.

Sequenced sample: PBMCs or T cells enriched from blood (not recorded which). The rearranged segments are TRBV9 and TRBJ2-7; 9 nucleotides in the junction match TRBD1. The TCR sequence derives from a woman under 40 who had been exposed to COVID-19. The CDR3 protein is CASSVDGTGTVEQYF. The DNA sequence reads TGTGCCAGCAGCGTAGATGGGACAGGGACCGTCGAGCAGTACTTC.